The clone carrying this T cell receptor beta chain qualifies as large. Its antigen is currently unknown. This CDR3 region has 13 residues. V lost 5 bases to trimming and J lost 4 bases, with 11 bases between them. TRBV12-4/TRBJ1-2 clonotypes were amplified with adaptor-ligated barcode primers. TCRdb itself ran the multiplex PCR reads through MiXCR, one entry per CDR3 protein. The sample shows a few thousand distinct CDR3 sequences, around 18% of them seen only once. Findings of the study overall: Tumor memory CD4+ T cell TCR gene usage clustered with blood and lymph node memory CD4+ cells and lymph node naive CD4+ cells. Greatest tumor Treg TCR overlap was with tumor naive CD4+ cells.

Treg sorting used a CD4+CD25+CD127-/low gate. This chain joins TRBV12-3 or TRBV12-4 and TRBJ1-2; unclear D gene. The clonotype was recovered from a female donor with breast cancer. Sequencing was carried out using Tregs sorted from blood. The CDR3 region has the DNA TGTGCCAGCAGTGAGAGAGGGAGCTATGGCTACACCTTC. This translates into CASSERGSYGYTF.